The text below deals with one T cell receptor beta chain. As yet, its antigen is unknown. These data are taken from a study of T cells in Graves' hyperthyroidism and ophthalmopathy. Regions amplified from RNA transcripts were the TCR beta CDR3 regions. Initially, a first-round RT-PCR of the TCR CDR3 employed the HTBI primer set. MiXCR, applied by TCRdb to the multiplex PCR reads, yields one record per CDR3 protein. The profile shows about 410,000 distinct CDR3 sequences, roughly 14% of them singletons. General study results and limits: Peripheral blood also featured most of the thyroid clonotypes expanded above 0.001.

The CDR3 contains 15 residues. V lost 5 bases, J lost 2 bases, and 15 bases lay in between. Germline V gene data show CDR1 as SEHNR and CDR2 as FQNEAQ (reference sequence). V usage is TRBV7-9 and J usage is TRBJ1-2, with D possibly TRBD1 on 6 matching bases. Sequences were obtained from blood. The receptor comes from a young man with Graves' ophthalmopathy. The DNA for the CDR3 is TGTGCCAGCAGCGATACCGGGACACTGAACTATGGCTACACCTTC. Its translation: CASSDTGTLNYGYTF.